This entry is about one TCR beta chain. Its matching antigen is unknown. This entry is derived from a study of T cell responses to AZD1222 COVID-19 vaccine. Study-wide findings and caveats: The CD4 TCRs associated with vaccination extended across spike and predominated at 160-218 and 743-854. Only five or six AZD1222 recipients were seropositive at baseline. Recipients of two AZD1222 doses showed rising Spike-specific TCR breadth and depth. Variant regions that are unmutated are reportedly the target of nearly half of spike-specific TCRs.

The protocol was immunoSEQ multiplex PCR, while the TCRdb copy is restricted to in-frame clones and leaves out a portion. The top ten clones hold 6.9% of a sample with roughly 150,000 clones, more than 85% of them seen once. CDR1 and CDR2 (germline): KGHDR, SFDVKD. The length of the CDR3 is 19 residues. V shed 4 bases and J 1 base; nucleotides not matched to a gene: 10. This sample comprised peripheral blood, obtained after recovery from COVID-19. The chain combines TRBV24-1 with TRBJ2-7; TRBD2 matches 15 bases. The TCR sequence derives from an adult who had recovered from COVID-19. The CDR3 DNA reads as TGTGCCACCAGTGACAAGGGACTAGCGGGAGGCTGTTATTCCTACGAGCAGTACTTC. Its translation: CATSDKGLAGGCYSYEQYF.